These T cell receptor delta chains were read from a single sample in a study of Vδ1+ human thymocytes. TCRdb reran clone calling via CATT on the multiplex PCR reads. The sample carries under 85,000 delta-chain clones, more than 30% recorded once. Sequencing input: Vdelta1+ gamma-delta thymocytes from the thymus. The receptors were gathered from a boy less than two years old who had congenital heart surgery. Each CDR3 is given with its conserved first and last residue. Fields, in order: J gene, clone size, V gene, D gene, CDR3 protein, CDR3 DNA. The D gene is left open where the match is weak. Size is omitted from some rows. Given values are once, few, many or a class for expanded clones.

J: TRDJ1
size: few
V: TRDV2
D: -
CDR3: CACDTPIEAYTDKLIF
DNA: TGTGCCTGTGACACCCCGATAGAAGCCTACACCGATAAACTCATCTTT

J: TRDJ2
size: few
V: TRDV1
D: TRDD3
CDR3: CALGERMLLPLLGDVTAQLFF
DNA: TGTGCTCTTGGGGAACGGATGCTGCTCCCTCTTCTGGGGGATGTGACAGCACAACTCTTCTTT

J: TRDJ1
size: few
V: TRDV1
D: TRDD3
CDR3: CALGELPAGGYPRKLIF
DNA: TGTGCTCTTGGGGAATTGCCAGCTGGGGGATACCCGAGGAAACTCATCTTT

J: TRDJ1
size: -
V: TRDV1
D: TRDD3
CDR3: CALGERPSHGGYMGYTDKLIF
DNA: TGTGCTCTTGGGGAACGGCCTTCCCACGGGGGATACATGGGCTACACCGATAAACTCATCTTT

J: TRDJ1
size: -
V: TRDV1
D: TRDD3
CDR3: CALGELFSSYPSAGGYLYTDKLIF
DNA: TGTGCTCTTGGGGAACTATTTTCTTCCTACCCCTCGGCTGGGGGATACCTATACACCGATAAACTCATCTTT

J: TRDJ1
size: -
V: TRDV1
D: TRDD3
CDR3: CALGGATMLGAQNTDKLIF
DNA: TGTGCTCTTGGGGGGGCCACCATGCTGGGGGCCCAGAACACCGATAAACTCATCTTT

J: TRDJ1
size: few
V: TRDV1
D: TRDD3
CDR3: CALGERQGNVGDTGVYTDKLIF
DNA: TGTGCTCTTGGGGAACGACAGGGAAACGTGGGGGATACGGGGGTGTACACCGATAAACTCATCTTT

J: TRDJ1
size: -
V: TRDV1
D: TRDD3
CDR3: CALGDLQASVRLGDDSKLIF
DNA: TGTGCTCTTGGGGACTTACAAGCCAGTGTACGACTGGGGGATGATAGTAAACTCATCTTT

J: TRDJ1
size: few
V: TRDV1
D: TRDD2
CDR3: CALGELGPPSSVRGGKLIF
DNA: TGTGCTCTTGGGGAACTCGGACCGCCTTCCTCGGTGCGGGGTGGTAAACTCATCTTT

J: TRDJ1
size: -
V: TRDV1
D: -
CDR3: CALGEPVLLYTDKLIF
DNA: TGTGCTCTTGGGGAACCAGTCTTGTTGTACACCGATAAACTCATCTTT

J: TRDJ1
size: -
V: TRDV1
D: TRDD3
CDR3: CALGEHRLSKLGDTDTDKLIF
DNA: TGTGCTCTTGGGGAACATCGCCTCTCAAAACTGGGGGATACCGACACCGATAAACTCATCTTT

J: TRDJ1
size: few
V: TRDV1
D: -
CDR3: CALGERVARGSYTDKLIF
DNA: TGTGCTCTTGGGGAAAGGGTAGCCCGGGGATCTTACACCGATAAACTCATCTTT